What follows are 5 T cell receptor beta chains derived from one specimen sequenced in a study of T cells after yellow fever vaccination. One entry per CDR3 protein results from TCRdb running MiXCR on the 5' RACE reads. The sample includes about 340,000 distinct CDR3 sequences, approximately 4.2% of them seen just once. The sequencing used PBMCs, collected 5 days after the yellow fever booster vaccination. These receptors were collected from a man between 18 and 29 years old who received the YFV17D yellow fever vaccine.

This clonotype appeared many times. The chain couples TRBV5-1 to TRBJ1-1; possible D gene TRBD1, 5 bases. V was shortened by 3 bases and J by 8 bases, with 17 bases between the two germline ends. The CDR3 loop spans 14 amino acids. The germline V gene has CDR1 SGHRS and CDR2 YFSETQ. This CDR3 is CASSSGTLLSEAFF. CDR3 in DNA: TGCGCCAGCAGCTCCGGGACTCTACTCTCCGAAGCTTTCTTT.

The CDR3 nucleotides read TGTGCCAGCAGCTTCCGTGGGAGGCTTGGGGATACGCAGTATTTT. Its translation is CASSFRGRLGDTQYF. The J gene is TRBJ2-3, the V gene TRBV11-2; D may be TRBD2 (6 bases). Per the germline V gene, CDR1 is SGHAT and CDR2 is FQNNGV. V shed 3 bases and J shed 6 bases, with 16 bases lying between them. The CDR3 is made up of 15 amino acids.

There are a few counts of this clonotype. This CDR3 reads CASSTRGGLETQYF. The CDR3 nucleotides read TGTGCCAGCAGCACGCGGGGGGGCCTGGAGACCCAGTACTTC. The J gene is TRBJ2-5, the V gene TRBV4-2; the match to TRBD2 covers 9 bases. CDR3 length: 14 amino acids. Losses at the gene ends were 5 bases for V and 5 bases for J; bases not matched to a gene: 6. Germline V gives CDR1 LGHNA, CDR2 YNFKEQ.

This clonotype was detected only a few times. The chain couples TRBV5-1 to TRBJ2-5; 10 positions agree with TRBD1. In germline, CDR1 is SGHRS, CDR2 YFSETQ. The CDR3 covers 15 residues. With 2 bases clipped from V and 2 bases from J, the junction kept 3 bases outside the gene matches. The CDR3 sequence: CASSFGTGDQETQYF. Here the CDR3 DNA reads TGCGCCAGCAGCTTCGGGACAGGGGATCAAGAGACCCAGTACTTC.

Many counts were recorded for this clonotype. This rearrangement joins TRBV5-1 to TRBJ2-3; unclear D gene. Trimming removed 0 bases from V and 5 bases from J, with 4 bases in between. CDR3 length equals 12 residues. CDR1 is SGHRS and CDR2 is YFSETQ in the germline V gene. The CDR3 bases are TGCGCCAGCAGCTTGGACAAAGATACGCAGTATTTT. Its protein is CASSLDKDTQYF.